These 5 T cell receptor beta chains share one sample of origin, sequenced in a study of cytomegalovirus exposure and HLA in healthy donors. This PCR relied on a set of 60 Vbeta primers and 13 Jbeta primers. Profiling relied on immunoSEQ multiplex PCR, and the TCRdb table lists in-frame clones only, not all of them. Altogether nearly 110,000 clones are present, roughly four fifths being singletons, with the ten largest covering roughly 3.4%. Material for sequencing was PBMCs. These receptors all come from a man between 60 and 70 years old in good health and CMV-seronegative.

The rearrangement joins TRBV7-3 to TRBJ2-2; D is unclear. The germline V and J ends were trimmed by 1 base and 8 bases, with 5 bases remaining between them. This CDR3 is built from 12 residues. The germline V gene has CDR1 SGHTA and CDR2 FQGTGA. The CDR3 region is CASSLISGELFF. Here the CDR3 DNA reads TGTGCCAGCAGCTTAATATCGGGGGAGCTGTTTTTT.

The CDR3 nucleotides read TGTGCCAGCTCGACAGGGGGAACTGAAGCTTTCTTT. Protein: CASSTGGTEAFF. V usage is TRBV18 and J usage is TRBJ1-1; 9 positions agree with TRBD1. V shed 6 bases, J shed 5 bases, and the junction held 1 base outside the gene matches. The CDR3 has 12 amino acids. Germline-derived CDR1 and CDR2 are KGHSH and LQKENI.

This sequence joins TRBV27 and TRBJ2-3, with D unclear. Per germline, CDR1 MNHEY and CDR2 SMNVEV (reference sequence). The CDR3 is 13 amino acids. V lost 3 bases and J lost 2, with 6 bases in between. CDR3 sequence reads: CASSLRYTDTQYF. CDR3 nucleotides: TGTGCCAGCAGTTTGAGGTACACAGATACGCAGTATTTT.

The J gene is TRBJ1-1, the V gene TRBV5-6; no firm D call. Germline V gives CDR1 SGHDT, CDR2 YYEEEE. Between the trimmed V and J ends, which lost 1 base and 4 bases, there was a span of 14 bases. This CDR3 has 15 amino acids. The CDR3, as DNA: TGTGCCAGCAGCTTGCCAGGTAATGTTCGCACTGAAGCTTTCTTT. Protein sequence: CASSLPGNVRTEAFF.

Worth noting for this clone: At one end the junction does not follow the germline gene, possibly because of a read error. The chain joins TRBV5-4 to TRBJ1-4; possible D gene TRBD1, 6 bases. This CDR3 has 14 amino acids. The germline CDR1 and CDR2 sequences are SGHNT and YYREEE (reference sequence). The CDR3 coding sequence is TGTGCCAGCAGCTTCGGGACAACAAATGAAAAACTGTTTTTT. It translates to CASSFGTTNEKLFF.